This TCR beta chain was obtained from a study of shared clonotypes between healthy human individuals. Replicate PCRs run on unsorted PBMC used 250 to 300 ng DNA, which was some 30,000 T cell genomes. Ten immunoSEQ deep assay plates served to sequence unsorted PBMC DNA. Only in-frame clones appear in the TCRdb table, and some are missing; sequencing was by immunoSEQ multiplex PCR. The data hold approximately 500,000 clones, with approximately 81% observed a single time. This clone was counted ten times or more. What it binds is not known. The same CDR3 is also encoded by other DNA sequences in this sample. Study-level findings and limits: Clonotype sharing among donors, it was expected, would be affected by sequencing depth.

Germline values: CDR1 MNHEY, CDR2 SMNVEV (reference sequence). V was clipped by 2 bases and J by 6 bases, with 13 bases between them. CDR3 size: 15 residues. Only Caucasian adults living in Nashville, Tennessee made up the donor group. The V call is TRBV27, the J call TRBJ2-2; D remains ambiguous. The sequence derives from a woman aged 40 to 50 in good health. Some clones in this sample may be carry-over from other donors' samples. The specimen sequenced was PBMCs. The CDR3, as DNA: TGTGCCAGCAGTTTACGTGTCAGTCTGGCCGGGGAGCTGTTTTTT. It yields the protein CASSLRVSLAGELFF.